The rows below give T cell receptor beta chains drawn from one sample of a study of cytomegalovirus exposure and HLA in healthy donors. Assay: immunoSEQ multiplex PCR; the TCRdb copy retains only in-frame clones and omits some. The sample contains about 250,000 clones, less than 90% of which appear only once. Sequences were obtained from PBMCs. The receptor source for this set is a man aged 18 to 29 in good health and CMV-seropositive. The CDR3 runs from the conserved cysteine through the conserved F or W. The D gene is left open where the match is weak. For some rows the clone size is stated as once, few or many, or as a class when expanded; others skip it.

CDR3 length	V gene	D gene	J gene	clone size	CDR3 DNA	CDR3 protein
14	TRBV5-1	NA	TRBJ1-5	NA	TGCGCCAGCAGCTTGGGTCCGCTGGGTCAGCCCCAGCATTTT	CASSLGPLGQPQHF
13	TRBV27	NA	TRBJ1-1	NA	TGTGCCAGCAGTTTCGGGGGGAACACTGAAGCTTTCTTT	CASSFGGNTEAFF
13	TRBV6-5	NA	TRBJ2-5	once	TGTGCCAGCAGTTACTCTGTTGCGGAGACCCAGTACTTC	CASSYSVAETQYF
13	TRBV9	TRBD1	TRBJ1-2	NA	TGTGCCAGCAAACGGGACAGTAACTATGGCTACACCTTC	CASKRDSNYGYTF
14	TRBV6-1	NA	TRBJ1-2	NA	TGTGCCAGCAGTGAACGAGACCTCTACTATGGCTACACCTTC	CASSERDLYYGYTF
14	TRBV29-1	TRBD1	TRBJ2-2	NA	TGCAGCGCCAGGACAGGGGCGAACACCGGGGAGCTGTTTTTT	CSARTGANTGELFF
14	TRBV4-1	NA	TRBJ2-1	NA	TGCGCCAGCAGCCAAGCCGGGCCCTACAATGAGCAGTTCTTC	CASSQAGPYNEQFF
17	TRBV6-1	NA	TRBJ2-5	NA	TGTGCCAGCAGTGAGCCTATCAGACTGGAAGACCAAGAGACCCAGTACTTC	CASSEPIRLEDQETQYF
12	TRBV27	NA	TRBJ2-1	NA	TGTGCCAGCAGTTTATCTGGGAGTAGGCAGTTCTTC	CASSLSGSRQFF
13	TRBV7-9	NA	TRBJ2-7	NA	TGTGCCAGCAGCTTGGGCGGTTATTACGAGCAGTACTTC	CASSLGGYYEQYF
11	TRBV20-1	NA	TRBJ1-2	NA	TGCAGTGCTAACATTTTTCGTGGCTACACCTTC	CSANIFRGYTF
15	TRBV6-1	NA	TRBJ1-5	NA	TGTGCCAGCAGTGCTCCGGGCAGGAGCAATCAGCCCCAGCATTTT	CASSAPGRSNQPQHF
16	TRBV10-1	TRBD1	TRBJ2-7	NA	TGCGCCAACAAGCTCAATACCGGGACAGAGAGCTACGAGCAGTACTTC	CANKLNTGTESYEQYF
17	TRBV30	NA	TRBJ1-1	NA	TGTGCCCTTTCTAAGGGGGAATTGGGGATCATCGCCACTGAAGCTTTCTTT	CALSKGELGIIATEAFF
15	TRBV7-8	NA	TRBJ1-5	NA	TGTGCCAGCACCGGATTTGGAGGAAGCAATCAGCCCCAGCATTTT	CASTGFGGSNQPQHF
13	TRBV6-5	NA	TRBJ2-7	NA	TGTGCCAGCAGTTCCGGACTTTTTTCGGAGCAGTACTTC	CASSSGLFSEQYF
15	TRBV2	NA	TRBJ2-2	many	TGTGCCAGCAGTGAGGGACAAAAGTGGCCCGGGGAGCTGTTTTTT	CASSEGQKWPGELFF
13	TRBV29-1	TRBD2	TRBJ2-3	medium-sized	TGCAGCGTTTCCGGGACTAGCGTAGATACGCAGTATTTT	CSVSGTSVDTQYF
15	TRBV2	NA	TRBJ2-1	NA	TGTGCCAGCAGTGGGGGGCGGGGGACCTACAATGAGCAGTTCTTC	CASSGGRGTYNEQFF
16	TRBV27	NA	TRBJ2-2	NA	TGTGCCAGCAGTCCTTTGGGGGCCGGTGACACCGGGGAGCTGTTTTTT	CASSPLGAGDTGELFF
14	TRBV6-5	NA	TRBJ1-2	NA	TGTGCCAGCAGGACCTTTATGCGGGACGCTGGCTACACCTTC	CASRTFMRDAGYTF
16	TRBV4-1	NA	TRBJ1-1	NA	TGCGCCAGCAGCCAAGAGTCAAGGCAGCTTAACACTGAAGCTTTCTTT	CASSQESRQLNTEAFF
15	TRBV7-2	NA	TRBJ2-7	NA	TGTGCCAGCAGCTTATCTGGACTACCTTCCTACGAGCAGTACTTC	CASSLSGLPSYEQYF
15	TRBV7-8	TRBD2	TRBJ2-3	few	TGTGCCAGCAGCTCCCTAGCGGTTAGCACAGATACGCAGTATTTT	CASSSLAVSTDTQYF
13	TRBV7-9	TRBD1	TRBJ1-2	NA	TGTGCCAGCAGCTTCGGACAGGCGTATGGCTACACCTTC	CASSFGQAYGYTF
14	TRBV7-9	TRBD1	TRBJ2-1	once	TGTGCCAGCAGCCCCCCCGGGACAGTGAATGAGCAGTTCTTC	CASSPPGTVNEQFF
15	TRBV5-1	TRBD2	TRBJ2-3	NA	TGCGCCAGCAGCTTGGGACTAGCGCGCACAGATACGCAGTATTTT	CASSLGLARTDTQYF
16	TRBV7-8	TRBD2	TRBJ2-7	NA	TGTGCCAGCAGCCGAACGGGACTAGCGGGTTCCTACGAGCAGTACTTC	CASSRTGLAGSYEQYF
13	TRBV5-4	NA	TRBJ1-1	NA	TGTGCCAGCATCCGATCCTCGGACTCTGAAGCTTTCTTT	CASIRSSDSEAFF
17	TRBV19	TRBD2	TRBJ2-1	few	TGTGCCAGTAGTCATCCGGGACTAGCGGGAGTTTACAATGAGCAGTTCTTC	CASSHPGLAGVYNEQFF
16	TRBV5-1	TRBD2	TRBJ2-1	NA	TGCGCCAGCAGCGCCCTGGCTAGCGGGAGTGGTAATGAGCAGTTCTTC	CASSALASGSGNEQFF
11	TRBV9	NA	TRBJ2-3	NA	TGTGCCAGCAGCGTCGGGGATACGCAGTATTTT	CASSVGDTQYF
14	TRBV6-5	TRBD1	TRBJ1-2	NA	TGTGCCAGCAGGCCGACAGGGGACGCTGGAGGCTACACCTTC	CASRPTGDAGGYTF
15	TRBV5-6	TRBD2	TRBJ2-1	NA	TGTGCCAGCAGCGGACTAGCGGGAGTCGTCAATGAGCAGTTCTTC	CASSGLAGVVNEQFF
16	TRBV2	TRBD1	TRBJ1-1	NA	TGTGCCAGCAGCCTGGACAGGGTAGGGGTGAACACTGAAGCTTTCTTT	CASSLDRVGVNTEAFF
13	TRBV7-2	NA	TRBJ2-5	NA	TGTGCCAGCAGGAAAGGCCGGGAAGAGACCCAGTACTTC	CASRKGREETQYF
13	TRBV30	NA	TRBJ1-2	few	TGTGCCTGGAGTGTAGGAGGGGGCTATGGCTACACCTTC	CAWSVGGGYGYTF
17	TRBV5-4	TRBD1	TRBJ1-2	NA	TGTGCCAGCAGCGCCATGGGAGGGGGCCCCACGAACTATGGCTACACCTTC	CASSAMGGGPTNYGYTF
13	TRBV30	NA	TRBJ1-4	once	TGTGCCTGGAGTGCGGGGGGCGGTGAAAAACTGTTTTTT	CAWSAGGGEKLFF
14	TRBV2	TRBD1	TRBJ1-2	NA	TGTGCCAGCAGAGGGACAGGGTTGTACTATGGCTACACCTTC	CASRGTGLYYGYTF